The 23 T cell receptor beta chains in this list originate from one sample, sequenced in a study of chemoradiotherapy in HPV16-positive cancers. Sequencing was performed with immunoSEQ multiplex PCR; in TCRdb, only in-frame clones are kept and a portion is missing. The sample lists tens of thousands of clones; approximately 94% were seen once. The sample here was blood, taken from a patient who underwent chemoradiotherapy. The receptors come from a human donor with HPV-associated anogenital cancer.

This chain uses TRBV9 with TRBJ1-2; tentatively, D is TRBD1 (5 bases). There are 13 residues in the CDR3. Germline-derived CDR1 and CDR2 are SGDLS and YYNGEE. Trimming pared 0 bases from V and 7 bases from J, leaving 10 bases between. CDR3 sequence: CASSVAGGSGYTF. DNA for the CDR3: TGTGCCAGCAGCGTAGCGGGGGGATCTGGCTACACCTTC.

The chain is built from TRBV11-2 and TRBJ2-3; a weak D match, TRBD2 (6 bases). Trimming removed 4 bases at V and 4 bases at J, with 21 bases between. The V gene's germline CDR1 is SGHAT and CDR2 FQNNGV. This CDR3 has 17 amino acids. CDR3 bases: TGTGCCAGCAGCTCACCCCCGGGTTGGGGACTCGCAGATACGCAGTATTTT. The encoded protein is CASSSPPGWGLADTQYF.

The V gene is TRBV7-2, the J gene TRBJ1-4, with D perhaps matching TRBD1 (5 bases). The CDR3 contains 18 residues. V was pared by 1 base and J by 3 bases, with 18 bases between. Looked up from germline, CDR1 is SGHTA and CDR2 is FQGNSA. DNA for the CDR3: TGTGCCAGCAGCTTAGTCGGTGCAGGGAATAACGCTAATGAAAAACTGTTTTTT. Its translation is CASSLVGAGNNANEKLFF.

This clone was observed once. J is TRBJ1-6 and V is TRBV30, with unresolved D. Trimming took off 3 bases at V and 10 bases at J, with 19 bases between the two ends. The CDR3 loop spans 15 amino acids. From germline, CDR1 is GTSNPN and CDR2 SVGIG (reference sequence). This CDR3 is CAWSPAEGNKSPLHF. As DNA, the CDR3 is TGTGCCTGGAGCCCCGCGGAGGGAAACAAGTCACCCCTCCACTTT.

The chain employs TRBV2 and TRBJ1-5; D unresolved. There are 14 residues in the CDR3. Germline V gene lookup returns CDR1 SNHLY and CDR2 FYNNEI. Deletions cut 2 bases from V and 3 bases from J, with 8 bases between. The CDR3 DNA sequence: TGTGCCAGCAGTGAAAGACGGACCAATCAGCCCCAGCATTTT. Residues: CASSERRTNQPQHF. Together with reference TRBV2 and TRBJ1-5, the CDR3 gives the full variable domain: EPEVTQTPSHQVTQMGQEVILRCVPISNHLYFYWYRQILGQKVEFLVSFYNNEISEKSEIFDDQFSVERPDGSNFTLKIRSTKLEDSAMYFCASSERRTNQPQHFGDGTRLSIL.

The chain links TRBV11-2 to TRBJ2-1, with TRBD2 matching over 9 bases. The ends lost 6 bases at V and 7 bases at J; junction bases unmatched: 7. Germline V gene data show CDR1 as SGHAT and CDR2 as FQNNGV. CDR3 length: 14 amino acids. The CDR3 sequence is CASSTLAGNNEQFF. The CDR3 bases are TGTGCCAGCAGTACTCTAGCGGGGAATAATGAGCAGTTCTTC.

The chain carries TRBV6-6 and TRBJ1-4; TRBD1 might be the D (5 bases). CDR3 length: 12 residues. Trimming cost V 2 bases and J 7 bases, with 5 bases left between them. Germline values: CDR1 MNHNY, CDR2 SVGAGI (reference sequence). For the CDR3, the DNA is TGTGCCAGCAGTTACGGGACTGAAAAACTGTTTTTT. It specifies CASSYGTEKLFF.

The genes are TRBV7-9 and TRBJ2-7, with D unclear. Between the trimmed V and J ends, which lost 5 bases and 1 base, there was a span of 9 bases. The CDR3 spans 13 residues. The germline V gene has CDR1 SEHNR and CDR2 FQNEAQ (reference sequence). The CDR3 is CASSPDTSYEQYF. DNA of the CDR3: TGTGCCAGCAGCCCCGACACGTCCTACGAGCAGTACTTC. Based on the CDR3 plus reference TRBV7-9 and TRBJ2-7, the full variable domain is DTGVSQNPRHKITKRGQNVTFRCDPISEHNRLYWYRQTLGQGPEFLTYFQNEAQLEKSRLLSDRFSAERPKGSFSTLEIQRTEQGDSAMYLCASSPDTSYEQYFGPGTRLTVT.

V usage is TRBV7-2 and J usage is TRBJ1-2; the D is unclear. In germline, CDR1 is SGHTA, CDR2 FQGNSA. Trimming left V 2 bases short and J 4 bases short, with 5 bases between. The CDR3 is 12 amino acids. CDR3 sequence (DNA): TGTGCCAGCAGCTTACGGACCTATGGCTACACCTTC. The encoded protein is CASSLRTYGYTF. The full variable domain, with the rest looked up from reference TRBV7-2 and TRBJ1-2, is GAGVSQSPSNKVTEKGKDVELRCDPISGHTALYWYRQSLGQGLEFLIYFQGNSAPDKSGLPSDRFSAERTGGSVSTLTIQRTQQEDSAVYLCASSLRTYGYTFGSGTRLTVV.

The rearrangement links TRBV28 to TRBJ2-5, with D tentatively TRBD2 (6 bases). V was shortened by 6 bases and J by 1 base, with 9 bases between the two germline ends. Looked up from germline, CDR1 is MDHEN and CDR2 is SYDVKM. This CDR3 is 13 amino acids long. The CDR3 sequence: CASRNSGQETQYF. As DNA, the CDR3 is TGTGCCAGCAGGAATAGCGGCCAAGAGACCCAGTACTTC.

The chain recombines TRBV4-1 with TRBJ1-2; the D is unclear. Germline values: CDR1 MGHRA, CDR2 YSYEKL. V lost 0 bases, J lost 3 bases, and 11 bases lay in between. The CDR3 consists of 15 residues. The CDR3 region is CASSQEDLGHYGYTF. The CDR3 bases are TGCGCCAGCAGCCAAGAGGATCTGGGCCACTATGGCTACACCTTC.

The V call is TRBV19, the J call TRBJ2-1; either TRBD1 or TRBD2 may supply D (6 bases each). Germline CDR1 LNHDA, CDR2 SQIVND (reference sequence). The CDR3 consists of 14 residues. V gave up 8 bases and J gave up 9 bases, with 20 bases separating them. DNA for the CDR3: TGTGCCAGTGGCAAACCGGGAGTACAGGGTGAGCAGTTCTTC. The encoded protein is CASGKPGVQGEQFF.

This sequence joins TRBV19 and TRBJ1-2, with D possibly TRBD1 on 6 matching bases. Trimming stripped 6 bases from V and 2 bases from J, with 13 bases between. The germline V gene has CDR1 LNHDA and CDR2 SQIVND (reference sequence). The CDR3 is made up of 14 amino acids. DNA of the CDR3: TGTGCCAGTAGGGATTCAGGGGAAAACTATGGCTACACCTTC. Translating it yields CASRDSGENYGYTF.

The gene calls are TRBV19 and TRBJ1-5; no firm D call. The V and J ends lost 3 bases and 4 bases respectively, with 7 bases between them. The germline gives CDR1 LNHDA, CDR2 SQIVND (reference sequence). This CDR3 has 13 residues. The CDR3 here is CASSIVQNQPQHF. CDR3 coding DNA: TGTGCCAGTAGTATCGTACAGAATCAGCCCCAGCATTTT. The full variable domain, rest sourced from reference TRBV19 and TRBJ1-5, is DGGITQSPKYLFRKEGQNVTLSCEQNLNHDAMYWYRQDPGQGLRLIYYSQIVNDFQKGDIAEGYSVSREKKESFPLTVTSAQKNPTAFYLCASSIVQNQPQHFGDGTRLSIL.

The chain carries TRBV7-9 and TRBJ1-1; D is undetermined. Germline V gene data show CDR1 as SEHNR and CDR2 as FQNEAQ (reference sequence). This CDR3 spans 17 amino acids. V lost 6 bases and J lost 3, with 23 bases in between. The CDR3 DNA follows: TGTGCCAGCAGTATGACCCCGGCCCGCGACATTTACACTGAAGCTTTCTTT. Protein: CASSMTPARDIYTEAFF.

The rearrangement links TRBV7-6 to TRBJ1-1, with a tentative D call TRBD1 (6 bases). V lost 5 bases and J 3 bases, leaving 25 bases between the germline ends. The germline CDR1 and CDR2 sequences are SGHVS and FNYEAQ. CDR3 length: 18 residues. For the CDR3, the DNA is TGTGCCAGCAGCCCCTTAAAATCTCGGGGGGCCAGGGACACTGAAGCTTTCTTT. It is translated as CASSPLKSRGARDTEAFF.

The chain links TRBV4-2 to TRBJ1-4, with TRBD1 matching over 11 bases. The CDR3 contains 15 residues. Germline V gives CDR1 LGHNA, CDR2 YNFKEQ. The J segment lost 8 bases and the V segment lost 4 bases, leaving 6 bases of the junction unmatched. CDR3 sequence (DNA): TGTGCCAGCAGCCCTAGCCGGGACAGGGGGGAAAAACTGTTTTTT. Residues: CASSPSRDRGEKLFF.

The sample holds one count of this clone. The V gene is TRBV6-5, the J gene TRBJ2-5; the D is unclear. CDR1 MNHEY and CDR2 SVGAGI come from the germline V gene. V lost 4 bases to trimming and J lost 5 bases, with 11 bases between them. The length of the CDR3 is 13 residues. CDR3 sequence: CASSSSGGETQYF. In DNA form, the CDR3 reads TGTGCCAGCAGTTCATCAGGTGGGGAGACCCAGTACTTC.

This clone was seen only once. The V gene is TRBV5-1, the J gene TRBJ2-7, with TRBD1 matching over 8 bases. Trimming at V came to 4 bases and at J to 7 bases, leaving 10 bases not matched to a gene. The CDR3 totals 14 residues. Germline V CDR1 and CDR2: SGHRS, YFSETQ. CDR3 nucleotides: TGCGCCAGCAGCGTGGGGACAGGTTTTCAGGAGCAGTACTTC. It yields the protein CASSVGTGFQEQYF.

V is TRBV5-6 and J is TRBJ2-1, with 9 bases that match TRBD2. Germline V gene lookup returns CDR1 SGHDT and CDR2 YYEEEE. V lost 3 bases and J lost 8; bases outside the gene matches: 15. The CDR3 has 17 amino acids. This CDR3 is CASSSRLADTNRDEQFF. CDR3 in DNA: TGTGCCAGCAGCTCACGACTAGCGGACACAAATAGGGATGAGCAGTTCTTC.

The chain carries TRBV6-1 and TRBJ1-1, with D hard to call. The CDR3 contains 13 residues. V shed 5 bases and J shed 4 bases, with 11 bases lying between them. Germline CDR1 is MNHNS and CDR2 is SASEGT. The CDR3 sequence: CASSTEWGTEAFF. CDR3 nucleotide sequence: TGTGCCAGCAGTACAGAATGGGGCACTGAAGCTTTCTTT.

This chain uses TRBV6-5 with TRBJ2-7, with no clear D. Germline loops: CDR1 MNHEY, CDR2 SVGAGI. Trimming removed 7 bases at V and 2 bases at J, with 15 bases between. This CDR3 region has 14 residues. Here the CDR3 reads CASTPKFDTYEQYF. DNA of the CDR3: TGTGCCAGCACCCCTAAGTTTGACACCTACGAGCAGTACTTC.

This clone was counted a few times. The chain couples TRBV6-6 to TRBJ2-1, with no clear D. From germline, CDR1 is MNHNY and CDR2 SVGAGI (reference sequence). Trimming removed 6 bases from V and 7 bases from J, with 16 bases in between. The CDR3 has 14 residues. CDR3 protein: CASRQISPENEQFF. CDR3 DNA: TGTGCCAGCAGGCAGATCTCGCCGGAGAATGAGCAGTTCTTC.